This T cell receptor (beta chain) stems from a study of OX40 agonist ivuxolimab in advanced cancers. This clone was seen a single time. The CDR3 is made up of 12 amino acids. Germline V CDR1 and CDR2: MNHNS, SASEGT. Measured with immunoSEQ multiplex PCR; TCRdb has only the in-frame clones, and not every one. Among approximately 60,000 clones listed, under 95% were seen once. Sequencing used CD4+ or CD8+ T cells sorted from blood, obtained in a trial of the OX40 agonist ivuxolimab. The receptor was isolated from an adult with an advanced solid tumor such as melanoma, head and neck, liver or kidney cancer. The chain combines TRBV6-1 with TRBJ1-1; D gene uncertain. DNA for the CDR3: TGTGGGGTGGGCTTCATGAACACTGAAGCTTTCTTT. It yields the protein CGVGFMNTEAFF.